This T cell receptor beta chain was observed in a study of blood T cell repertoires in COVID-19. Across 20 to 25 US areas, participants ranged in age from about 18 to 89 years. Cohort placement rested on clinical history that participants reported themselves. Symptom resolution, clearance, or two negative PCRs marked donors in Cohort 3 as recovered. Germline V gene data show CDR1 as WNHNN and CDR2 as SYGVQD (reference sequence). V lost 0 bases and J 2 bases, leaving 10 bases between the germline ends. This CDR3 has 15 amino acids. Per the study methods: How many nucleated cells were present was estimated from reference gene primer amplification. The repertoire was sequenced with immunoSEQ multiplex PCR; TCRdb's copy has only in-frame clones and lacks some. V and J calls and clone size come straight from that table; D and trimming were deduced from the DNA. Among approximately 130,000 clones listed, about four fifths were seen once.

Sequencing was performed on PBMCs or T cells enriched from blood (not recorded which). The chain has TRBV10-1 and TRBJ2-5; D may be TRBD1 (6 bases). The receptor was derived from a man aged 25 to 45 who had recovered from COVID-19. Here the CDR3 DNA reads TGCGCCAGCAGTGAGTCGATACAGGGTCAAGAGACCCAGTACTTC. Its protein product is CASSESIQGQETQYF.